One sample yielded the 5 T cell receptor beta chains listed below, sequenced in a study of T cells in Graves' hyperthyroidism and ophthalmopathy. From RNA transcripts, TCR beta CDR3 regions were amplified. First-round RT-PCR targeting the TCR CDR3 was performed with the HTBI primer set. Using its own MiXCR run on the multiplex PCR reads, TCRdb lists one record per CDR3 protein. The table records more than 550,000 distinct CDR3 sequences, roughly 17% of them present only once. Material for sequencing was blood. All receptors come from a man aged 45 to 65 with Graves' hyperthyroidism.

This clonotype was counted many times. The chain is built from TRBV19 and TRBJ2-7; D ambiguous. The germline V gene encodes CDR1 LNHDA and CDR2 SQIVND (reference sequence). With 1 base removed from V and 0 bases from J, the gap between germline ends came to 4 bases. This CDR3 spans 13 amino acids. The CDR3 sequence is CASSIAVSYEQYF. CDR3 DNA sequence: TGTGCCAGTAGTATAGCAGTCTCCTACGAGCAGTACTTC.

The chain links TRBV9 to TRBJ2-3; D remains ambiguous. Germline V gives CDR1 SGDLS, CDR2 YYNGEE. The V and J ends lost 4 bases and 0 bases respectively, with 15 bases between them. CDR3 length equals 16 residues. The CDR3 nucleotides read TGTGCCAGCAGCCTAAGACACAGTCGAAGCACAGATACGCAGTATTTT. This encodes CASSLRHSRSTDTQYF.

This clonotype was observed at least ten times. The genes are TRBV18 and TRBJ1-4, with D hard to call. Germline CDR1 is KGHSH and CDR2 is LQKENI. Trimming shortened V by 5 bases and J by 3 bases, and 7 bases separated the two germline ends. The CDR3 length is 13 residues. CDR3 sequence reads: CASSAGPNEKLFF. In DNA form, the CDR3 reads TGTGCCAGCTCAGCCGGACCTAATGAAAAACTGTTTTTT.

In its sample, this clonotype was seen many times. This chain connects TRBV12-3 or TRBV12-4 to TRBJ2-7, with D possibly matching TRBD2 (7 bases). This CDR3 is 14 amino acids long. Trimming cost V 2 bases and J 6 bases, with 14 bases left between them. CDR3 sequence (DNA): TGTGCCAGCAGTTTACGAGGGGGAGGGGGCGAGCAGTACTTC. Translated, it gives CASSLRGGGGEQYF.

The chain employs TRBV20-1 and TRBJ2-1, with 11 bases lining up with TRBD2. This CDR3 has 17 amino acids. The ends lost 2 bases at V and 0 bases at J; junction bases unmatched: 6. The germline gives CDR1 DFQATT, CDR2 SNEGSKA (reference sequence). The CDR3 loop is CSARPHSGRGSYNEQFF. CDR3 in DNA: TGCAGTGCTAGACCCCATAGCGGGAGGGGCTCCTACAATGAGCAGTTCTTC.